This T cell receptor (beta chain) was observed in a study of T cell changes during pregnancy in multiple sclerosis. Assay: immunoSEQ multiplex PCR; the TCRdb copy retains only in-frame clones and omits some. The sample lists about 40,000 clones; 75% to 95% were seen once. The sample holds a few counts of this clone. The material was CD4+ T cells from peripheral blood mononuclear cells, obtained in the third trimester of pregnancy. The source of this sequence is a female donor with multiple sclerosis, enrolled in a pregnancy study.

CDR3 bases: TGTGCCAGCTGCCGGGACAGGGGTGCCTCTAACTATGGCTACACCTTC. Translating gives CASCRDRGASNYGYTF. The chain combines TRBV2 with TRBJ1-2, with 10 bases that match TRBD1. V lost 8 bases and J lost 0; bases outside the gene matches: 9. This CDR3 comprises 16 residues. Germline V gives CDR1 SNHLY, CDR2 FYNNEI.